Listed below are T cell receptor beta chains from one sample, sequenced in a study of blood T cells in healthy people across ages. TCRdb re-analysed the 5' RACE reads in MiXCR, keeping a single row per CDR3 protein. The sample holds about 730,000 distinct CDR3 sequences, roughly 44% seen once. The sample was blood. All receptors derive from a woman aged 60 to 75 in good health. CDR3s include the opening cysteine and the closing phenylalanine or tryptophan. The order of the fields is V gene, J gene, clone size, D gene, CDR3 length, CDR3 protein, CDR3 DNA. The D gene is left open where the match is weak. Where a row states a size, it is once, few, many or the class of an expanded clone; other rows omit it.

TRBV4-2,TRBJ1-5,-,-,13,CASSQEIDQPQHF,TGTGCCAGCAGCCAAGAGATAGATCAGCCCCAGCATTTT
TRBV7-9,TRBJ2-5,few,-,15,CASSPYLGGEETQYF,TGTGCCAGCAGCCCCTACTTGGGGGGCGAAGAGACCCAGTACTTC
TRBV21-1,TRBJ2-2,-,-,22,CASSNKLAAFFVRESGTGELFF,TGTGCCAGCAGCAACAAGCTAGCTGCTTTCTTTGTTCGGGAGTCGGGGACCGGGGAGCTGTTTTTT
TRBV7-2,TRBJ2-7,-,TRBD1,17,CASSLAGEGTVSYEQYF,TGTGCCAGCAGCTTAGCTGGGGAAGGGACAGTTTCCTACGAGCAGTACTTC
TRBV7-2,TRBJ2-3,-,-,13,CASSRDQTDTQYF,TGTGCCAGCAGCAGGGACCAGACAGATACGCAGTATTTT
TRBV10-3,TRBJ1-2,few,-,18,CAISEYGSGQALNYGYTF,TGTGCCATCAGTGAGTATGGGAGCGGACAAGCCTTAAACTATGGCTACACCTTC
TRBV6-5,TRBJ1-2,-,TRBD1,17,CASSNRRSGQGNYGYTF,TGTGCCAGCAGTAACAGGAGATCGGGACAGGGAAATTATGGCTACACCTTC
TRBV20-1,TRBJ2-1,-,TRBD1,15,CSAHPPGQGINEQLF,TGCAGTGCCCATCCACCGGGACAGGGGATCAATGAGCAGTTATTC
TRBV7-9,TRBJ2-5,-,TRBD1,16,CASNGFGGQGRETQYF,TGTGCCAGCAACGGATTCGGGGGACAGGGGAGGGAGACCCAGTACTTC
TRBV7-6,TRBJ1-5,-,-,12,CASSGDGQPQHF,TGTGCCAGCAGCGGGGACGGTCAGCCCCAGCATTTT
TRBV20-1,TRBJ2-5,few,TRBD2,13,CSASQGGAETQYF,TGCAGTGCTAGTCAGGGAGGGGCAGAGACCCAGTACTTC
TRBV7-9,TRBJ1-2,many,TRBD1,13,CASSLTGEGGYTF,TGTGCCAGCAGCTTAACAGGGGAGGGTGGCTACACCTTC
TRBV11-2,TRBJ2-5,-,TRBD1,15,CASSAHRGLGETQYF,TGTGCCAGCAGCGCCCACAGGGGGCTAGGGGAGACCCAGTACTTC
TRBV3-1,TRBJ1-6,few,-,13,CASSPDRKSPLHF,TGTGCCAGCAGCCCCGACAGAAAATCACCCCTCCACTTT
TRBV6-2/TRBV6-3,TRBJ2-1,-,-,11,CATESYNEQFF,TGTGCCACAGAATCCTACAATGAGCAGTTCTTC
TRBV6-6,TRBJ1-4,once,-,14,CASLIAPGGAKLFF,TGTGCCAGCCTTATAGCGCCGGGAGGGGCTAAACTGTTTTTT
TRBV6-2/TRBV6-3,TRBJ2-1,-,-,19,CASTPYGPQGGGRSNEQFF,TGTGCCAGCACCCCCTACGGCCCACAGGGAGGAGGAAGGTCCAATGAGCAGTTCTTC
TRBV15,TRBJ2-4,few,-,16,CATSRWGEEAKNIQYF,TGTGCCACCAGCAGGTGGGGGGAAGAGGCCAAAAACATTCAGTACTTC